One sample yielded the 28 T cell receptor beta chains listed below, sequenced in a study of T cell changes during pregnancy in multiple sclerosis. TCRdb's copy holds only in-frame clones and misses some; the assay was immunoSEQ multiplex PCR. The data show fewer than 60,000 clones, about 91% seen once. The sequences come from peripheral blood, collected after pregnancy. The receptors here all came from a female donor in good health, enrolled as a control in a pregnancy study.

V and J are TRBV10-1 and TRBJ2-1, with a possible D match to TRBD2 (5 bases). The V end was cut by 1 base, the J end by 8 bases, with 9 bases between. There are 13 residues in the CDR3. CDR1 and CDR2 from the germline V gene are WNHNN and SYGVQD (reference sequence). CDR3 sequence: CASSELARDEQFF. Here the CDR3 DNA reads TGCGCCAGCAGTGAGTTAGCGCGGGATGAGCAGTTCTTC.

A few counts support this clone. This chain joins TRBV19 and TRBJ1-6; D ambiguous. Germline V CDR1 and CDR2: LNHDA, SQIVND (reference sequence). The CDR3 has 13 amino acids. The V end lost 5 bases, the J end lost 7 bases, and 9 bases lay between the germline ends. CDR3 sequence (DNA): TGTGCCAGTAGTTTAAGTAGAAATTCACCCCTCCACTTT. Protein sequence: CASSLSRNSPLHF.

This chain's CDR3 is CASSEAGVGTDTQYF. The CDR3 region has the DNA TGTGCCAGCAGTGAAGCGGGAGTTGGGACAGATACGCAGTATTTT. The chain couples TRBV2 to TRBJ2-3; a weak D match, TRBD2 (5 bases). This CDR3 is built from 15 residues. The V end lost 0 bases, the J end lost 3 bases, and 10 bases lay between the germline ends. Germline V gene lookup returns CDR1 SNHLY and CDR2 FYNNEI. Filled out from reference TRBV2 and TRBJ2-3, the complete variable domain reads EPEVTQTPSHQVTQMGQEVILRCVPISNHLYFYWYRQILGQKVEFLVSFYNNEISEKSEIFDDQFSVERPDGSNFTLKIRSTKLEDSAMYFCASSEAGVGTDTQYFGPGTRLTVL.

A single count supports this clone. In nucleotides, the CDR3 is TGCGCCAGCAGCCGGTCCGCGGTCTACCCAGATACGCAGTATTTT. Translation gives CASSRSAVYPDTQYF. The rearrangement joins TRBV4-3 to TRBJ2-3, with D unresolved. The CDR3 spans 15 residues. Germline-derived CDR1 and CDR2 are LGHNA and YSLEER. V was cut by 4 bases and J by 4 bases, with 15 bases left in between.

The chain has TRBV30 and TRBJ1-2; 9 bases are a match to TRBD1. The CDR3 extends over 13 amino acids. V was clipped by 0 bases and J by 7 bases; unmatched bases: 3. The germline V gene encodes CDR1 GTSNPN and CDR2 SVGIG (reference sequence). The chain's CDR3 is CAWSVQGAGGYTF. The CDR3 nucleotides read TGTGCCTGGAGTGTACAGGGGGCAGGTGGCTACACCTTC.

The count of this clone is one. This chain joins TRBV6-6 and TRBJ1-5, with D possibly TRBD1 on 6 matching bases. V was pared by 5 bases and J by 6 bases, with 14 bases between. The CDR3 contains 14 residues. Germline CDR1 is MNHNY and CDR2 is SVGAGI (reference sequence). The CDR3 protein is CASSTGILTQPQHF. The DNA of the CDR3 is TGTGCCAGCAGTACAGGGATCTTGACTCAGCCCCAGCATTTT.

V usage is TRBV19 and J usage is TRBJ2-5; 8 positions match TRBD1. V gave up 4 bases and J gave up 4 bases; unmatched junction bases: 8. This CDR3 has 15 residues. CDR1 is LNHDA and CDR2 is SQIVND in the germline V gene (reference sequence). The CDR3 DNA reads as TGTGCCAGTAGTAGGGACAGGACCCCCGGAGAGACCCAGTACTTC. As protein: CASSRDRTPGETQYF.

The chain recombines TRBV6-5 with TRBJ2-7; no clear D gene. Germline V lookup: CDR1 MNHEY, CDR2 SVGAGI. The CDR3 has 14 amino acids. Trimming pared 2 bases from V and 0 bases from J, leaving 8 bases between. DNA for the CDR3: TGTGCCAGCAGTTACGGGCAGAGCTCCTACGAGCAGTACTTC. Encoded protein: CASSYGQSSYEQYF.

The chain links TRBV6-5 to TRBJ2-3; the D is unclear. Per the germline V gene, CDR1 is MNHEY and CDR2 is SVGAGI. CDR3 length: 13 residues. V was trimmed by 0 bases and J by 6 bases, leaving 7 bases between them. In DNA form, the CDR3 reads TGTGCCAGCAGTTACTCCCGAGCGGATACGCAGTATTTT. Translating it yields CASSYSRADTQYF.

CDR3 residues: CASSVETDTEAFF. In nucleotides, the CDR3 is TGTGCCAGCAGCGTAGAAACGGACACTGAAGCTTTCTTT. The chain has TRBV9 and TRBJ1-1; D unresolved. CDR1 and CDR2 from the germline V gene are SGDLS and YYNGEE. V lost 0 bases, J lost 3 bases, and 6 bases lay in between. This CDR3 spans 13 amino acids.

The CDR3 coding sequence is TGTGCCAGCAGGACCGAGAGGGACTATGGCTACACCTTC. It yields the protein CASRTERDYGYTF. The V and J genes are TRBV6-5 and TRBJ1-2; D unresolved. Germline lookup yields CDR1 MNHEY and CDR2 SVGAGI. CDR3 length: 13 residues. V lost 6 bases and J lost 3, with 11 bases in between.

The chain links TRBV7-9 to TRBJ2-7; D gene uncertain. V lost 5 bases to trimming and J lost 3 bases, with 5 bases between them. The germline V gene encodes CDR1 SEHNR and CDR2 FQNEAQ (reference sequence). The CDR3 length is 11 residues. CDR3 in amino acids: CASSASYEQYF. CDR3 DNA: TGTGCCAGCAGCGCCAGCTACGAGCAGTACTTC.

The rearrangement uses TRBV7-9 and TRBJ2-1; D remains ambiguous. Germline V gene sequence: CDR1 SEHNR, CDR2 FQNEAQ (reference sequence). There are 14 residues in the CDR3. The ends were cut back, 2 bases at V and 10 bases at J, with 15 bases in the middle. The CDR3 sequence is CASSLIPRGDEQFF. The CDR3 bases are TGTGCCAGCAGCTTAATACCCCGAGGAGACGAGCAGTTCTTC.

CDR3 sequence: CASSVIKFTEAFF. DNA for the CDR3: TGTGCCAGCAGCGTTATTAAATTCACTGAAGCTTTCTTT. This rearrangement joins TRBV2 to TRBJ1-1; D remains unclear. This CDR3 is 13 amino acids long. The V and J ends lost 6 bases and 4 bases respectively, with 12 bases between them. The germline V gene encodes CDR1 SNHLY and CDR2 FYNNEI. Looking up the rest from reference TRBV2 and TRBJ1-1 gives the full variable domain: EPEVTQTPSHQVTQMGQEVILRCVPISNHLYFYWYRQILGQKVEFLVSFYNNEISEKSEIFDDQFSVERPDGSNFTLKIRSTKLEDSAMYFCASSVIKFTEAFFGQGTRLTVV.

This chain links TRBV27 with TRBJ2-7; possible D gene TRBD2, 5 bases. From germline, CDR1 is MNHEY and CDR2 SMNVEV (reference sequence). This CDR3 spans 13 amino acids. Trimming removed 3 bases at V and 3 bases at J, with 9 bases between. The CDR3, as DNA: TGTGCCAGCAGTTTGAGGAGCGGCTACGAGCAGTACTTC. Its translation: CASSLRSGYEQYF.

This chain uses TRBV7-9 with TRBJ1-2, with a possible D match to TRBD1 (6 bases). V was pared by 4 bases and J by 10 bases, with 19 bases between. Per the germline V gene, CDR1 is SEHNR and CDR2 is FQNEAQ (reference sequence). There are 14 residues in the CDR3. As DNA, the CDR3 is TGTGCCAGCAGCTCTATCCCAGGGGTGTACCCCTACACCTTC. Translated: CASSSIPGVYPYTF.

The chain recombines TRBV5-6 with TRBJ2-3; 8 bases are shared with TRBD1. The CDR3 has 14 amino acids. Germline V gives CDR1 SGHDT, CDR2 YYEEEE. Trimming cost V 1 base and J 3 bases; bases outside gene matches: 1. The CDR3 nucleotides read TGTGCCAGCAGCTTGTGGACAGGGACAGATACGCAGTATTTT. Protein sequence: CASSLWTGTDTQYF.

The rearrangement links TRBV2 to TRBJ1-4, with no clear D. The length of the CDR3 is 12 residues. V was pared by 8 bases and J by 4 bases, with 8 bases between. Per the germline V gene, CDR1 is SNHLY and CDR2 is FYNNEI. Here the CDR3 DNA reads TGTGCCAGCCGGTTGAGTAATGAAAAACTGTTTTTT. This codes for CASRLSNEKLFF.

The V gene is TRBV5-1, the J gene TRBJ2-3; weak D call: TRBD2 (6 bases). Germline V CDR1 and CDR2: SGHRS, YFSETQ. The V and J ends lost 4 bases and 5 bases respectively, with 14 bases between them. CDR3 length equals 14 residues. The CDR3 reads CASSPGSGRDTQYF. Here the CDR3 DNA reads TGCGCCAGCAGCCCCGGGAGTGGGCGAGATACGCAGTATTTT.

The chain carries TRBV9 and TRBJ2-3, with 7 bases lining up with TRBD1. The V gene end was trimmed by 0 bases and the J gene end by 6 bases; junction bases not matched to a gene: 10. This CDR3 contains 16 residues. CDR1 is SGDLS, CDR2 YYNGEE, per germline. The CDR3 DNA sequence: TGTGCCAGCAGCGTAGCCGGGACAGCCTTGGTGGATACGCAGTATTTT. It is translated as CASSVAGTALVDTQYF.

V gene TRBV7-9 combines with J gene TRBJ2-3; 8 bases fit TRBD2. J lost 3 bases, V lost 1 base, and 3 bases had no gene match. The CDR3 has 15 residues. Germline V gene sequence: CDR1 SEHNR, CDR2 FQNEAQ (reference sequence). DNA for the CDR3: TGTGCCAGCAGCTTAGGAGCGGGGGTGACAGATACGCAGTATTTT. It specifies CASSLGAGVTDTQYF.

A word on this clone: The sample holds other DNA sequences that translate to the same CDR3. CDR3 DNA sequence: TGCGCCAGCAGCTTCAGGGGTCAAGAGACCCAGTACTTC. This codes for CASSFRGQETQYF. V and J are TRBV5-1 and TRBJ2-5; TRBD1 is a possible D gene (6 bases). This CDR3 has 13 amino acids. The V end was cut by 2 bases, the J end by 2 bases, with 7 bases between. Germline loops: CDR1 SGHRS, CDR2 YFSETQ.

The rearrangement joins TRBV7-8 to TRBJ2-5, with TRBD1 matching 12 bases. Germline values: CDR1 SGHVS, CDR2 FQNEAQ. CDR3 size: 15 residues. Trimming cost V 5 bases and J 4 bases; bases outside gene matches: 5. CDR3 sequence: CASSLRDRGRETQYF. For the CDR3, the DNA is TGTGCCAGCAGCCTCCGGGACAGGGGGCGAGAGACCCAGTACTTC. Together with reference TRBV7-8 and TRBJ2-5, the CDR3 gives the full variable domain: GAGVSQSPRYKVAKRGQDVALRCDPISGHVSLFWYQQALGQGPEFLTYFQNEAQLDKSGLPSDRFFAERPEGSVSTLKIQRTQQEDSAVYLCASSLRDRGRETQYFGPGTRLLVL.

J is TRBJ1-2 and V is TRBV27, with D possibly TRBD1 on 5 matching bases. From germline, CDR1 is MNHEY and CDR2 SMNVEV (reference sequence). This CDR3 is 13 amino acids long. The germline V and J ends were trimmed by 3 bases and 7 bases, with 12 bases remaining between them. CDR3 amino acids: CASSFYQGGGYTF. The CDR3 nucleotides read TGTGCCAGCAGTTTCTACCAGGGAGGTGGCTACACCTTC.

This chain links TRBV7-2 with TRBJ2-7; 7 bases line up with TRBD2. V gave up 4 bases and J gave up 3 bases; unmatched junction bases: 12. The V gene's germline CDR1 is SGHTA and CDR2 FQGNSA. CDR3 length equals 16 residues. The CDR3 region is CASSSQAGKARYEQYF. DNA of the CDR3: TGTGCCAGCAGCTCCCAAGCGGGAAAGGCTCGCTACGAGCAGTACTTC.

V gene TRBV5-1 combines with J gene TRBJ1-1; D is possibly TRBD1 (5 bases). CDR1 and CDR2 from the germline V gene are SGHRS and YFSETQ. Trimming took 4 bases from V and 0 from J, leaving 19 bases between them. The CDR3 spans 17 residues. CDR3: CASSADVGGAMNTEAFF. The CDR3 DNA follows: TGCGCCAGCAGCGCTGACGTCGGCGGGGCTATGAACACTGAAGCTTTCTTT.

This chain connects TRBV10-1 to TRBJ2-2; possibly TRBD1 for D (6 bases). The germline V and J ends were trimmed by 10 bases and 7 bases, with 28 bases remaining between them. Germline V lookup: CDR1 WNHNN, CDR2 SYGVQD (reference sequence). The CDR3 contains 17 residues. The CDR3 region has the DNA TGCGCCACCAATCCCAGGGGTTGGACCGGGTGCGTCGGGGAGCTGTTTTTT. Translating it yields CATNPRGWTGCVGELFF.

The chain has TRBV4-3 and TRBJ2-2, with 11 nucleotides matching TRBD2. The CDR3 loop spans 18 amino acids. The J segment lost 5 bases and the V segment lost 1 base, leaving 9 bases of the junction unmatched. Per germline, CDR1 LGHNA and CDR2 YSLEER. The CDR3 protein is CASSQAIAGGGWTGELFF. CDR3 in DNA: TGCGCCAGCAGCCAAGCGATAGCGGGAGGGGGTTGGACCGGGGAGCTGTTTTTT.